Included here is one T cell receptor (beta chain) sequence, with context. The antigen remains undetermined. This specimen belongs to a study of cytomegalovirus exposure and HLA in healthy donors. Germline assignment: CDR1 SGHRS and CDR2 YFSETQ. CDR3 length: 16 amino acids. J was trimmed by 4 bases and V by 0 bases; bases with no gene match: 5. Primers for the PCR totalled 60 Vbeta and 13 Jbeta. Authors' data handling: About 88 million unique TCR beta chains, around 10 million of them shared, were counted by a later analysis. Profiled with immunoSEQ multiplex PCR; TCRdb holds only in-frame clones, not every one. D and trimming come from the DNA, and the V and J calls and clone size come from that table. This sample yields about 170,000 clones, of which about 75% are seen a single time; roughly 2% belongs to the top ten. Overall study findings and caveats: In an earlier analysis, about 87% or about 30%: the productive usage of most TCR beta V segments. High sensitivity and specificity were reportedly achieved when the classifier diagnosed cytomegalovirus status.

Material: PBMCs. The chain is built from TRBV5-1 and TRBJ2-2; 8 bases are shared with TRBD1. This TCR was recovered from a female donor in good health and CMV-seronegative. The CDR3 coding sequence is TGCGCCAGCAGCTTGGAGGGCAGGGGGCCCACCGGGGAGCTGTTTTTT. It is translated as CASSLEGRGPTGELFF.